A single sample gave rise to the 3 T cell receptor beta chains below, sequenced in a study of blood T cell dynamics during melanoma immunotherapy. Time point meaning: pre-treatment baseline. Data came from immunoSEQ multiplex PCR; TCRdb stores just in-frame clones and leaves some out. The table lists 17,000 or so clones, roughly 83% of them singletons. Sequenced here: blood, sampled from a patient treated with checkpoint blockade. These receptor sequences come from a human donor with melanoma.

This clone was counted a few times. The chain carries TRBV28 and TRBJ2-7, with 11 bases matching TRBD2. This CDR3 contains 15 residues. Germline V gene sequence: CDR1 MDHEN, CDR2 SYDVKM. V was clipped by 7 bases and J by 5 bases; unmatched bases: 10. The CDR3 nucleotides read TGTGCCAGCACGGGGACTAGCGGAACCCGGGACGAGCAGTACTTC. Protein: CASTGTSGTRDEQYF.

The J gene is TRBJ2-7, the V gene TRBV11-2; D call uncertain. The V and J ends lost 3 bases and 0 bases respectively, with 3 bases between them. Germline CDR1 SGHAT, CDR2 FQNNGV. CDR3 length: 12 residues. Written as DNA, the CDR3 is TGTGCCAGCAGCTTCAGCTCCTACGAGCAGTACTTC. Its protein product is CASSFSSYEQYF. The full variable domain, completed using reference TRBV11-2 and TRBJ2-7, is EAGVAQSPRYKIIEKRQSVAFWCNPISGHATLYWYQQILGQGPKLLIQFQNNGVVDDSQLPKDRFSAERLKGVDSTLKIQPAKLEDSAVYLCASSFSSYEQYFGPGTRLTVT.

V and J are TRBV18 and TRBJ2-5; D remains ambiguous. This CDR3 is built from 13 residues. Germline V gene data show CDR1 as KGHSH and CDR2 as LQKENI. V lost 0 bases and J lost 5, with 7 bases in between. The CDR3 region is CASSPPSAETQYF. In nucleotides, the CDR3 is TGTGCCAGCTCACCACCGAGCGCTGAGACCCAGTACTTC. Variable domain in full (rest from reference TRBV18 and TRBJ2-5): NAGVMQNPRHLVRRRGQEARLRCSPMKGHSHVYWYRQLPEEGLKFMVYLQKENIIDESGMPKERFSAEFPKEGPSILRIQQVVRGDSAAYFCASSPPSAETQYFGPGTRLLVL.